Following are 26 T cell receptor beta chains from one sample sequenced in a study of T cell repertoires in cytomegalovirus infection. From the reads, TCRdb called clonotypes with MiXCR, one entry per CDR3 protein. In the table there are about 900,000 distinct CDR3 sequences, roughly 31% of which are singletons. No antigen is known for these receptors. The specimen comprised cultured CD8+ T cells from PBMCs, sampled from culture after CMV antigen stimulation. These receptors were obtained from a human donor in good health (CMV status not recorded). Some clones in this sample may be carry-over from other donors' samples.

This rearrangement joins TRBV5-5 to TRBJ2-7; TRBD2 might be the D (5 bases). The germline V gene encodes CDR1 SGHKS and CDR2 YYEKEE (reference sequence). The CDR3 length is 13 residues. V dropped 4 bases and J dropped 3 bases, with 11 bases sitting between them. Here the CDR3 DNA reads TGTGCCAGCAGCCCGCTCGGGATCTACGAGCAGTACTTC. Its protein product is CASSPLGIYEQYF.

This clonotype appeared a few times. The germline gene is not matched at one end of the junction; a read error may be the cause. The rearrangement joins TRBV27 to TRBJ2-3, with no clear D. In germline, CDR1 is MNHEY, CDR2 SMNVEV (reference sequence). The length of the CDR3 is 11 residues. The CDR3 sequence is CASSSTDAQYF. The CDR3 nucleotides are TGTGCCAGCAGCAGCACAGATGCGCAGTATTTT.

The CDR3 loop reads CASSMGGANEQYF. CDR3 sequence (DNA): TGTGCCAGTAGTATGGGGGGCGCGAACGAGCAGTACTTC. The genes are TRBV19 and TRBJ2-7; D may match TRBD1 or TRBD2 (6 bases each). Germline lookup yields CDR1 LNHDA and CDR2 SQIVND (reference sequence). The CDR3 contains 13 residues. V lost 3 bases, J lost 5 bases, and 11 bases lay in between.

The chain joins TRBV6-2 or TRBV6-3 to TRBJ2-7, with D perhaps matching TRBD1 or TRBD2 (5 bases each). From germline, CDR1 is MNHEY and CDR2 SVGEGT. V was cut by 0 bases and J by 1 base, with 19 bases left in between. The CDR3 is made up of 18 amino acids. The CDR3: CASSYSRVDTRPSYEQYV. CDR3 DNA: TGTGCCAGCAGTTACTCGAGGGTGGACACGCGACCTTCCTACGAGCAGTACGTC.

V gene TRBV7-9 combines with J gene TRBJ2-7, with 7 positions matching TRBD1. This CDR3 comprises 13 residues. Germline-derived CDR1 and CDR2 are SEHNR and FQNEAQ (reference sequence). V dropped 6 bases and J dropped 1; count of bases not matched to a gene: 3. CDR3 sequence reads: CASRGQSSYEQYV. CDR3 coding DNA: TGTGCCAGCAGGGGACAGTCATCCTACGAGCAGTACGTC.

There are a few counts of this clonotype. The V and J genes are TRBV27 and TRBJ2-7; no definite D call. The germline V gene has CDR1 MNHEY and CDR2 SMNVEV (reference sequence). With 6 bases removed from V and 2 bases from J, the gap between germline ends came to 14 bases. This CDR3 is built from 14 residues. The CDR3 here is CASSPSERTYEQYV. The CDR3 DNA reads TGTGCCAGCAGCCCTTCGGAGCGAACCTACGAGCAGTACGTC.

This clonotype was found many times. V gene TRBV7-6 combines with J gene TRBJ2-7, with D uncertain. The V end was cut by 5 bases, the J end by 1 base, with 12 bases between. The CDR3 sequence is 14 residues long. Germline V gene lookup returns CDR1 SGHVS and CDR2 FNYEAQ. The CDR3: CASSLRAESYEQYF. The CDR3 bases are TGTGCCAGCAGCCTAAGGGCGGAGTCCTACGAGCAGTACTTC.

The chain employs TRBV9 and TRBJ1-2, with TRBD1 identical over 8 bases. V lost 1 base to trimming and J lost 6 bases; unmatched junction nucleotides: 5. The V gene's germline CDR1 is SGDLS and CDR2 YYNGEE. The CDR3 contains 14 residues. The CDR3 coding sequence is TGTGCCAGCAGCGTAAGGACAGGGCTAAATGGCTACACCTTC. Protein sequence: CASSVRTGLNGYTF.

The chain joins TRBV19 to TRBJ1-5; 9 bases are a match to TRBD1. CDR1 and CDR2 (germline): LNHDA, SQIVND (reference sequence). J was trimmed by 10 bases and V by 5 bases; bases with no gene match: 9. The CDR3 is 14 residues long. The CDR3, as DNA: TGTGCCAGTAGTGTCGGGACAGGGCTTTTTCCCCAGCATTTT. Its translation: CASSVGTGLFPQHF.

V and J are TRBV15 and TRBJ1-1; no reliable D call. Trimming left V 1 base short and J 1 base short, with 16 bases between. The CDR3 runs to 17 residues. Germline V gives CDR1 LNHNV, CDR2 YYDKDF (reference sequence). The CDR3 reads CATSRAQFPHPNTEAFF. CDR3 sequence (DNA): TGTGCCACCAGCAGAGCGCAGTTCCCACACCCGAACACTGAAGCTTTCTTT. Looking up the rest from reference TRBV15 and TRBJ1-1 gives the full variable domain: DAMVIQNPRYQVTQFGKPVTLSCSQTLNHNVMYWYQQKSSQAPKLLFHYYDKDFNNEADTPDNFQSRRPNTSFCFLDIRSPGLGDTAMYLCATSRAQFPHPNTEAFFGQGTRLTVV.

This clonotype was observed at least ten times. V is TRBV7-2 and J is TRBJ2-7; 10 bases line up with TRBD2. The germline V gene encodes CDR1 SGHTA and CDR2 FQGNSA. V trimming: 5 bases; J trimming: 2 bases; junction bases outside the gene matches: 3. CDR3 length: 14 amino acids. CDR3 coding DNA: TGTGCCAGCAGCCCACTAGCGGGGACCTACGAGCAGTACGTC. Amino acid sequence: CASSPLAGTYEQYV.

The chain carries TRBV9 and TRBJ1-2; D is uncertain. CDR1 is SGDLS, CDR2 YYNGEE, per germline. V lost 0 bases, J lost 8 bases, and 5 bases lay in between. The CDR3 spans 11 residues. The DNA of the CDR3 is TGTGCCAGCAGCGTAGGAACAGGCTACACCTTC. It is translated as CASSVGTGYTF.

To note about this clonotype: A read error may produce the germline difference seen at one junction end. The CDR3 sequence: CVSSSLGAGDLTGELFF. Here the CDR3 DNA reads TGTGTCAGCAGCTCCCTGGGAGCGGGGGACCTCACCGGGGAGCTGTTTTTT. The chain employs TRBV7-2 and TRBJ2-2, with 8 bases matching TRBD2. The germline V gene has CDR1 SGHTA and CDR2 FQGNSA. There are 17 residues in the CDR3.

In the case of this clonotype: The germline gene is not matched at one end of the junction; a read error may be the cause. The chain employs TRBV6-2 or TRBV6-3 and TRBJ2-3, with TRBD1 matching 12 bases. Per the germline V gene, CDR1 is MNHEY and CDR2 is SVGEGT. There are 19 residues in the CDR3. Here the CDR3 DNA reads TGTGCCAACAGTTTTTCTCCGGGACAGGGGGCGCCGGGGACAGATACGCAGTATTTT. As protein: CANSFSPGQGAPGTDTQYF.

This chain links TRBV4-1 with TRBJ2-7, with D perhaps matching TRBD1 (6 bases). V lost 0 bases and J lost 4, with 13 bases in between. CDR3 length: 15 residues. Per germline, CDR1 MGHRA and CDR2 YSYEKL. The CDR3 sequence is CASSQEQGYAYEQYF. CDR3 nucleotides: TGCGCCAGCAGCCAAGAACAGGGATACGCTTACGAGCAGTACTTC.

The table lists this clonotype with a few counts. The chain is built from TRBV12-3 or TRBV12-4 and TRBJ1-2, with D unclear. The CDR3 runs to 13 residues. The V end lost 3 bases, the J end lost 2 bases, and 7 bases lay between the germline ends. The CDR3 sequence: CASSFVSNYGYTF. For the CDR3, the DNA is TGTGCCAGCAGTTTCGTCAGCAACTATGGCTACACCTTC.

The chain combines TRBV28 with TRBJ1-5, with 8 bases identical to TRBD1. CDR1 is MDHEN, CDR2 SYDVKM, per germline. The CDR3 length is 14 residues. Unmatched junction bases numbered 3, after V lost 8 bases and J lost 0 bases. The CDR3, as DNA: TGTGCCAGCCAGGACAGGGCTAGCAATCAGCCCCAGCATTTT. Protein: CASQDRASNQPQHF.

The rearrangement uses TRBV27 and TRBJ2-3; no clear D gene. CDR1 and CDR2 (germline): MNHEY, SMNVEV (reference sequence). This CDR3 is 15 amino acids long. Trimming cost V 4 bases and J 1 base, with 12 bases left between them. CDR3 region: CASSSSFWRTDTQYF. CDR3 nucleotides: TGTGCCAGCAGTTCCTCCTTTTGGCGCACAGATACGCAGTATTTT.

This clonotype was counted a few times. The chain has TRBV18 and TRBJ2-2; TRBD1 aligns across 9 bases. V shed 3 bases, J shed 1 base, and the junction held 6 bases outside the gene matches. This CDR3 has 17 amino acids. Germline CDR1 is KGHSH and CDR2 is LQKENI. DNA for the CDR3: TGTGCCAGCTCACCGCCCGGGACAGGGAAGAACACCGGGGAGCTGTTTTTT. Protein: CASSPPGTGKNTGELFF.

V gene TRBV20-1 combines with J gene TRBJ2-7; no reliable D call. Trimming took off 5 bases at V and 3 bases at J, with 14 bases between the two ends. The CDR3 spans 13 residues. Germline values: CDR1 DFQATT, CDR2 SNEGSKA (reference sequence). The CDR3 DNA is TGCAGTGCTGTTGGGTCTTCCATCTACGAGCAGTACGTC. Its translation is CSAVGSSIYEQYV.

This clonotype was seen a handful of times. CDR3 protein: CASSSPVTQYF. The CDR3 bases are TGTGCCAGCAGTTCACCTGTTACGCAGTATTTT. The chain combines TRBV28 with TRBJ2-3, with D unresolved. Germline CDR1 reads MDHEN; CDR2 reads SYDVKM. There are 11 residues in the CDR3. V was pared by 4 bases and J by 8 bases, with 7 bases between.

V usage is TRBV20-1 and J usage is TRBJ2-3; 11 bases agree with TRBD2. Germline V lookup: CDR1 DFQATT, CDR2 SNEGSKA (reference sequence). Trimming at V came to 3 bases and at J to 2 bases, leaving 4 bases not matched to a gene. This CDR3 is 15 amino acids long. The CDR3 reads CSASRLAGSTDTQYF. CDR3 nucleotide sequence: TGCAGTGCTAGTCGACTAGCGGGGTCCACAGATACGCAGTATTTT.

The CDR3 sequence: CASSEEGARTDTQYF. CDR3 in DNA: TGTGCCAGCAGTGAGGAGGGGGCAAGGACAGATACGCAGTATTTT. V and J are TRBV6-4 and TRBJ2-3, with a possible D match to TRBD1 (7 bases). CDR3 length: 15 residues. From germline, CDR1 is MRHNA and CDR2 SNTAGT. The V end was cut by 3 bases, the J end by 3 bases, with 13 bases between.

The rearrangement uses TRBV4-1 and TRBJ2-7; either TRBD1 or TRBD2 may supply D (5 bases each). V was clipped by 0 bases and J by 3 bases, with 9 bases between them. The CDR3 extends over 14 amino acids. Per germline, CDR1 MGHRA and CDR2 YSYEKL. CDR3 sequence: CASSQDWGSYEQYV. The CDR3 region has the DNA TGCGCCAGCAGCCAAGATTGGGGGAGCTACGAGCAGTACGTC.

This clonotype was observed a few times. V usage is TRBV12-3 or TRBV12-4 and J usage is TRBJ2-2; D remains unclear. The CDR3 runs 14 residues. Trimming removed 3 bases at V and 4 bases at J, with 9 bases between. CDR3 region: CASSFLRSTGELFF. The CDR3 coding sequence is TGTGCCAGCAGTTTTTTGAGGAGCACCGGGGAGCTGTTTTTT.

The DNA of the CDR3 is TGCAGCGTCTGGGACAACTATGGCTACACCTTC. It yields the protein CSVWDNYGYTF. This rearrangement joins TRBV29-1 to TRBJ1-2; perhaps TRBD1 as D (5 bases). Germline V gene lookup returns CDR1 SQVTM and CDR2 ANQGSEA. The CDR3 contains 11 residues. Trimming shortened V by 6 bases and J by 2 bases, and 7 bases separated the two germline ends.